Sequencing of this T cell receptor (beta chain) was carried out in a study of shared clonotypes between healthy human individuals. Whole-study findings and limits: Among non-shared clonotypes, generation probabilities were lower than among those shared by all four donors. Only blood was sampled, and tissue TCR repertoires likely differ from blood ones.

The authors distributed each subset's genomic DNA evenly over several immunoSEQ plates. TCRdb keeps only in-frame clones here, not all; method: immunoSEQ multiplex PCR. The data hold about 2 million clones, with about 95% observed a single time. It was CD45RO-negative cells, positively selected for CCR7, that made up naive CD8 cells, with terminally differentiated effector memory CD45RA+ cells excluded. Those who donated, Caucasian adults without exception, all lived in Nashville, Tennessee. As for this clone: The target antigen is unknown.

In germline, CDR1 is GTSNPN, CDR2 SVGIG (reference sequence). This CDR3 has 14 amino acids. V dropped 4 bases and J dropped 4; count of bases not matched to a gene: 4. Source material: naive CD8+ T cells sorted from blood. J is TRBJ1-5 and V is TRBV30; 10 nucleotides line up with TRBD1. The sequence was obtained from a man aged 18 to 35 in good health. CDR3 sequence (DNA): TGTGCCTGGACCGAGGGACAGGGGAATCAGCCCCAGCATTTT. Protein: CAWTEGQGNQPQHF.